A selection of T cell receptor beta chains follows, all from one sample in a study of blood T cell repertoires in COVID-19. The protocol was immunoSEQ multiplex PCR, while the TCRdb copy is restricted to in-frame clones and leaves out a portion. This sample has roughly 200,000 clones; around 88% occur once, and the top ten carry about 6%. The material sequenced was PBMCs or T cells enriched from blood (not recorded which). Receptors were obtained from a man aged 40-55 years with acute COVID-19. The CDR3 runs from the conserved cysteine through the conserved F or W. The D gene is left open where the match is weak. The listing skips clone size in some rows; elsewhere it reads once, few, many or a size class.

abundance	j_gene	d_gene	v_gene	CDR3nt	CDR3aa
-	TRBJ2-1	-	TRBV29-1	TGCAGCGTTGGGCAGGGCAATGAGCAGTTCTTC	CSVGQGNEQFF
-	TRBJ1-1	-	TRBV4-3	TGCGCCAGCAGCCAAGGGGTCCTTAGACAGGCCCCTGAAGCTTTCTTT	CASSQGVLRQAPEAFF
-	TRBJ2-7	TRBD1	TRBV27	TGTGCCAGCAGTTTAGGCGGGACAGGGGGCCTCCACGAGTACTTC	CASSLGGTGGLHEYF
-	TRBJ1-1	-	TRBV28	TGTGCCAGCAGTTTATACGAACAGGGTCGCTCGGGCACTGAAGCTTTCTTT	CASSLYEQGRSGTEAFF
-	TRBJ1-6	-	TRBV21-1	TGTGCCAGCAGCGGACAGGGGATAAGGAATTCACCCCTCCACTTT	CASSGQGIRNSPLHF
-	TRBJ1-1	-	TRBV19	TGTGCCAGTGGGGAAAGGACTCCTAGAGGGACTGAAGCTTTCTTT	CASGERTPRGTEAFF
-	TRBJ2-5	-	TRBV30	TGTGCCTGGAGGCCCGACAGTCAAGAGACCCAGTACTTC	CAWRPDSQETQYF
-	TRBJ1-1	-	TRBV19	TGTGCCAGTAGTACGCGGGAGAACACTGAAGCTTTCTTT	CASSTRENTEAFF
-	TRBJ1-1	-	TRBV6-5	TGTGCCAGCAGTTACTCAGCCGGGAGGGAGACTGAAGCTTTCTTT	CASSYSAGRETEAFF
-	TRBJ2-7	-	TRBV19	TGTGCCAGTAGTATAGACGTATTGGTCAGCGAGCAGTACTTC	CASSIDVLVSEQYF
-	TRBJ2-1	-	TRBV28	TGTGCCAGCAGTTTACGCAGGGGCGATGAGCAGTTCTTC	CASSLRRGDEQFF
-	TRBJ1-5	TRBD1	TRBV5-6	TGTGCCAGCAGCTCCCAGGGGGTTAGCAATCAGCCCCAGCATTTT	CASSSQGVSNQPQHF
-	TRBJ1-5	-	TRBV5-6	TGTGCCAGCAGCCCCCGCAGGGGTCAGCCCCAGCATTTT	CASSPRRGQPQHF
few	TRBJ2-7	TRBD2	TRBV7-6	TGTGCCAGCAGCCGCTTCTCTAGCGGGGGGGGTGTCTCCTACGAGCAGTACTTC	CASSRFSSGGGVSYEQYF
-	TRBJ1-4	-	TRBV6-5	TGTGCCAGCAGTTACGGACTTAACAATGAAAAACTGTTTTTT	CASSYGLNNEKLFF
-	TRBJ1-5	TRBD1	TRBV2	TGTGCCAGCAGGGGGGACAGGGTAGTTCAGCCCCAGCATTTT	CASRGDRVVQPQHF
-	TRBJ1-6	-	TRBV14	TGTGCCAGCAGCCAAGCCTTTAGCCGTTCACCCCTCCACTTT	CASSQAFSRSPLHF
-	TRBJ1-4	-	TRBV7-8	TGTGCCAGCAGCGCAGGGGAGGGTGAAAAACTGTTTTTT	CASSAGEGEKLFF
-	TRBJ2-1	-	TRBV27	TGTGCCAGCAGTTGGCAGGCAGCCTACAATGAGCAGTTCTTC	CASSWQAAYNEQFF
-	TRBJ2-5	-	TRBV5-1	TGCGCCAGCAGCTTGGCAGGGACAAAGCAAGAGACCCAGTACTTC	CASSLAGTKQETQYF
once	TRBJ2-3	TRBD1	TRBV10-3	TGTGCCATCAGTACCTCAGGGGGCCTGACAGATACGCAGTATTTT	CAISTSGGLTDTQYF
few	TRBJ1-2	TRBD1	TRBV10-3	TGTGCCATCAGGGGACAGGGGGCGGGATATGGCTACACCTTC	CAIRGQGAGYGYTF
-	TRBJ1-6	-	TRBV6-1	TGTGCCAGCAGTTCAGAGGCTTCACCCCTCCACTTT	CASSSEASPLHF
-	TRBJ2-1	-	TRBV7-9	TGTGCCAGCAGCTTAATGCTAGAAGGAGGTGAGCAGTTCTTC	CASSLMLEGGEQFF
-	TRBJ2-1	-	TRBV9	TGTGCCAGCAGCCCCCAGGCCGGGGACTACAATGAGCAGTTCTTC	CASSPQAGDYNEQFF
-	TRBJ2-2	TRBD2	TRBV10-2	TGCGCCAGCAGAGGACTAGCGGGAGGGCCAAGCACCGGGGAGCTGTTTTTT	CASRGLAGGPSTGELFF
-	TRBJ2-7	-	TRBV28	TGTGCCAGCAGTTCGGTCTACGAGCAGTACTTC	CASSSVYEQYF
-	TRBJ2-3	TRBD1	TRBV24-1	TGTGCCACCAGACGCGGGGACAGGGGCACAGATACGCAGTATTTT	CATRRGDRGTDTQYF
-	TRBJ2-7	TRBD2	TRBV4-3	TGCGCCAGCAGCCAAGAGAGAGAGACTAGCGGGCCCTACGAGCAGTACTTC	CASSQERETSGPYEQYF
-	TRBJ2-5	-	TRBV18	TGTGCCAGCTCACCGATGGGACTTTCAGGACATAGGACCCAGTACTTC	CASSPMGLSGHRTQYF
-	TRBJ2-5	-	TRBV7-2	TGTGCCAGCCAAACCACAGGGTACCAAGAGACCCAGTACTTC	CASQTTGYQETQYF
-	TRBJ1-1	-	TRBV18	TGTGCCAGCTCGGACGCAAACAGGGTGGGAGCTTTCTTT	CASSDANRVGAFF
-	TRBJ1-4	TRBD1	TRBV9	TGTGCCAGCAGCGCGCAGGGGGGAACTGAAAAACTGTTTTTT	CASSAQGGTEKLFF
-	TRBJ1-2	TRBD1	TRBV11-2	TGTGCCAGCAGCTTATCGACAGGGGGCAGAAGCAACTATGGCTACACCTTC	CASSLSTGGRSNYGYTF
-	TRBJ2-4	-	TRBV7-2	TGTGCCAGCAGCCCCAATACCAGACTAGCCAAAAACATTCAGTACTTC	CASSPNTRLAKNIQYF
few	TRBJ1-1	-	TRBV12-3/TRBV12-4	TGTGCCAGCAGTTTACAAATGAACACTGAAGCTTTCTTT	CASSLQMNTEAFF
-	TRBJ1-4	-	TRBV7-9	TGTGCCTCCGCCGCCAGAGCGATGGCAACTAATGAAAAACTGTTTTTT	CASAARAMATNEKLFF
-	TRBJ2-7	-	TRBV10-2	TGCGCCAGCAGTGATAACCGGGGACAGTACTTC	CASSDNRGQYF
-	TRBJ2-3	TRBD1	TRBV30	TGTGCCTGGGGAACAGGGGGGACAGATACGCAGTATTTT	CAWGTGGTDTQYF
-	TRBJ1-1	TRBD1	TRBV7-2	TGTGCCAGCCTCGGGACAGGGGGCGCGATCACTGAAGCTTTCTTT	CASLGTGGAITEAFF
-	TRBJ2-3	TRBD2	TRBV9	TGTGCCAGCAGCGTAGTGGGGGGAGGGCCGGGAGATACGCAGTATTTT	CASSVVGGGPGDTQYF
-	TRBJ2-3	TRBD2	TRBV28	TGTGCCAGCAGTGCTAGCGGGAGCACAGATACGCAGTATTTT	CASSASGSTDTQYF
once	TRBJ1-4	-	TRBV5-5	TGTGCCAGCAGTGCGAGTGAAAAACTGTTTTTT	CASSASEKLFF
-	TRBJ2-7	TRBD2	TRBV11-2	TGTGCCAGCAGCCCGACTAGCGGGAGGTACGAGCAGTACTTC	CASSPTSGRYEQYF
-	TRBJ2-1	-	TRBV2	TGTGCCAGCAGTGAGAAAAAACTAGCTAAGAACCATGAGCAGTTCTTC	CASSEKKLAKNHEQFF